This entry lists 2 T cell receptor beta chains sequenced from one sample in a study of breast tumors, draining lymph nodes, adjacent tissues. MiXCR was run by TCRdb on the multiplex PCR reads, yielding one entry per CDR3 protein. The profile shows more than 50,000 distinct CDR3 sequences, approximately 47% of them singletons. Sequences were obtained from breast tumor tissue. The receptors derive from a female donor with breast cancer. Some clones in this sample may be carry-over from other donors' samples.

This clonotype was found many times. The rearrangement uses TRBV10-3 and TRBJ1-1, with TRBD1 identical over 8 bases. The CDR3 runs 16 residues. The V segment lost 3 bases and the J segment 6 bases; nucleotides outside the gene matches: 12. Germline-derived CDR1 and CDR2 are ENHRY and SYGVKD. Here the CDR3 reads CAISDPGTTGGAEAFF. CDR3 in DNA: TGTGCCATCAGTGACCCAGGGACTACAGGGGGGGCTGAAGCTTTCTTT.

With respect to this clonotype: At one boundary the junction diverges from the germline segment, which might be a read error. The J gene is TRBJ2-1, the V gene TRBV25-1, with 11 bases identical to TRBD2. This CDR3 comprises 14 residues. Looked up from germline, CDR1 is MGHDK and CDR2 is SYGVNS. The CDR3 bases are TGTGCCAGCGGTACTCTAGCGGGGGGCACTACGACGATCTTC. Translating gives CASGTLAGGTTTIF.